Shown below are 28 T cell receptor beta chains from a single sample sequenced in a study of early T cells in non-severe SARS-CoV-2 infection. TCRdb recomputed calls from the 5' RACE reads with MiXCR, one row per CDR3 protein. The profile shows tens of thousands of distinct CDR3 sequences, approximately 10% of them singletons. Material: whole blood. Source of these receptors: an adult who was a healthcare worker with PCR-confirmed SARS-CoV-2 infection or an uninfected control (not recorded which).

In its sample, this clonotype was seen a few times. CDR3 amino acids: CASSELVSRDTEAFF. For the CDR3, the DNA is TGTGCCAGCAGTGAATTGGTCAGTCGGGACACTGAAGCTTTCTTT. The chain links TRBV2 to TRBJ1-1; D uncertain. V lost 2 bases and J 3 bases, leaving 13 bases between the germline ends. The germline V gene encodes CDR1 SNHLY and CDR2 FYNNEI. CDR3 size: 15 residues.

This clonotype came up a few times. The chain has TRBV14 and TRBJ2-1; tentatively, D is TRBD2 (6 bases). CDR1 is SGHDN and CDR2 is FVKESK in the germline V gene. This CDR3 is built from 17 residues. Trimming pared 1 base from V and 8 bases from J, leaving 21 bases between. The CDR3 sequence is CASSQGRDSGPRDEQFF. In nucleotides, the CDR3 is TGTGCCAGCAGCCAAGGAAGGGATAGCGGCCCCAGGGATGAGCAGTTCTTC.

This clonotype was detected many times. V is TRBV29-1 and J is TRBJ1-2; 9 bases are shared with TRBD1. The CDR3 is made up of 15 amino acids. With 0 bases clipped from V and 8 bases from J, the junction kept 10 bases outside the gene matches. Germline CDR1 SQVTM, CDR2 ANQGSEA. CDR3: CSVEEGFGTGSGYTF. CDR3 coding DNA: TGCAGCGTTGAAGAAGGATTTGGGACAGGGTCCGGCTACACCTTC. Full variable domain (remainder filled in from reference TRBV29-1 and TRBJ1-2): SAVISQKPSRDICQRGTSLTIQCQVDSQVTMMFWYRQQPGQSLTLIATANQGSEATYESGFVIDKFPISRPNLTFSTLTVSNMSPEDSSIYLCSVEEGFGTGSGYTFGSGTRLTVV.

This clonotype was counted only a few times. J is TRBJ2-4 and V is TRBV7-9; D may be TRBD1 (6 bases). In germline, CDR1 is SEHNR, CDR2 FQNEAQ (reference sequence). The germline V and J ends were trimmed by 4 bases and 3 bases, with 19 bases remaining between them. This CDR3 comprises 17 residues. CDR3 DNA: TGTGCCAGCAGCTCAACTACGACAGGTCACTACAAAAACATTCAGTACTTC. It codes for CASSSTTTGHYKNIQYF.

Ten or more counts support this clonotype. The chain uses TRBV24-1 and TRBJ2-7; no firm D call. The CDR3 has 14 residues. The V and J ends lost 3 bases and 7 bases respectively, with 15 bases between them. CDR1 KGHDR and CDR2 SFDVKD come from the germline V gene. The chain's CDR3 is CATSDPRTQGEQYF. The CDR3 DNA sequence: TGTGCCACCAGTGATCCCCGGACCCAAGGGGAGCAGTACTTC.

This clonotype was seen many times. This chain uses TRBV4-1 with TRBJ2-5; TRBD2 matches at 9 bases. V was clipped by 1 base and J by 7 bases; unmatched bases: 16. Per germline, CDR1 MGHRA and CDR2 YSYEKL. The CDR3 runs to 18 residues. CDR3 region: CASSQGSGQREASGTQYF. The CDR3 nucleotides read TGCGCCAGCAGCCAAGGTTCGGGCCAGCGGGAGGCGTCGGGGACCCAGTACTTC.

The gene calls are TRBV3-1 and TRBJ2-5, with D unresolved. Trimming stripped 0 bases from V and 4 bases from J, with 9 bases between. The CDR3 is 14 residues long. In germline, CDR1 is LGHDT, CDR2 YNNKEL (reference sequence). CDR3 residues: CASSQDGRVETQYF. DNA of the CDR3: TGTGCCAGCAGCCAAGATGGTAGGGTAGAGACCCAGTACTTC.

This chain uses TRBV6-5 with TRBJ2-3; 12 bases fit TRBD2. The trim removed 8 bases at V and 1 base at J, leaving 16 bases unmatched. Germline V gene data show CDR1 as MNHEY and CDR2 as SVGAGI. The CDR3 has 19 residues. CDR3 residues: CASAPMGLAGPERTDTQYF. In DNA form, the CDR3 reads TGTGCCAGCGCCCCAATGGGACTAGCGGGCCCCGAACGCACAGATACGCAGTATTTT.

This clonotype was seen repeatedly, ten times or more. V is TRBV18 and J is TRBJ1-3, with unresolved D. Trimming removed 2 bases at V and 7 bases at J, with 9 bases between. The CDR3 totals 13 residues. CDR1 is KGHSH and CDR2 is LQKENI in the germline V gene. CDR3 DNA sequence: TGTGCCAGCTCACCAACGAGGACTAACACCATATATTTT. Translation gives CASSPTRTNTIYF.

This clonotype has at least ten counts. CDR3: CASSYKRESRETQYF. In DNA, the CDR3 is TGTGCCAGCAGTTACAAGCGGGAGTCCCGTGAGACCCAGTACTTC. The genes are TRBV6-6 and TRBJ2-5, with 8 nucleotides matching TRBD2. The CDR3 totals 15 residues. Germline trimming cut 2 bases from V and 5 bases from J; bases unmatched to any gene: 7. From germline, CDR1 is MNHNY and CDR2 SVGAGI (reference sequence).

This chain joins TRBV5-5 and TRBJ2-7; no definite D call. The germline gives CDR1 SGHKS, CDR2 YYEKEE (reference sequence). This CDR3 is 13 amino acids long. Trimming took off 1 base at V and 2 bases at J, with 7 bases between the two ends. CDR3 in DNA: TGTGCCAGCAGCTTGACGGTAACCTACGAGCAGTACTTC. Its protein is CASSLTVTYEQYF.

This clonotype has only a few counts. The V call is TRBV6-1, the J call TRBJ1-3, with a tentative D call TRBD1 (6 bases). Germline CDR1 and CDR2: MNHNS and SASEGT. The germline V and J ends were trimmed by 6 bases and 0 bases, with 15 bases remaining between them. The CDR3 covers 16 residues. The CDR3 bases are TGTGCCAGCAGGTCTGGACAGCTTGTCTCTGGAAACACCATATATTTT. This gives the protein CASRSGQLVSGNTIYF.

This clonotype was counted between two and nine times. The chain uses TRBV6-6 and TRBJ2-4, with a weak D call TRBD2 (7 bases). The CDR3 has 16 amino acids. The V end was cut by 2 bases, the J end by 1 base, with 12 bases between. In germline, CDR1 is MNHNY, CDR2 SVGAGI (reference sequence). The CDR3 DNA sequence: TGTGCCAGCAGTTACGAAGGGGGGGGCGCCAAAAACATTCAGTACTTC. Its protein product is CASSYEGGGAKNIQYF.

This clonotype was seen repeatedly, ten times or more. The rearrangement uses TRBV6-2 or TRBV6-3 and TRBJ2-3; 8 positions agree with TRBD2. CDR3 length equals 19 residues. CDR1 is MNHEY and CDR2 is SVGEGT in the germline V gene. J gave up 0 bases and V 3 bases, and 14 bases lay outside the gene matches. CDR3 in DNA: TGTGCCAGCAGTTATGTTTCGGTCGGTGGCGGGGGGAGCACAGATACGCAGTATTTT. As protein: CASSYVSVGGGGSTDTQYF.

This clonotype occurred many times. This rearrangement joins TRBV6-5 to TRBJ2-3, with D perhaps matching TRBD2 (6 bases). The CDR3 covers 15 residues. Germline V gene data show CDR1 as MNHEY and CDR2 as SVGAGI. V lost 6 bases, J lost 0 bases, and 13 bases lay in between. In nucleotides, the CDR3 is TGTGCCAGCAGCCCCGCCGGGACTAGCACAGATACGCAGTATTTT. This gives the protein CASSPAGTSTDTQYF.

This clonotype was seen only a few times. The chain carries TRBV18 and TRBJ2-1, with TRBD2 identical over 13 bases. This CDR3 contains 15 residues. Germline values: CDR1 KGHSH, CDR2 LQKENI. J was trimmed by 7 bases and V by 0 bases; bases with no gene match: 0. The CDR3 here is CASSPPTSGRNEQFF. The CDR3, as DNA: TGTGCCAGCTCACCACCGACTAGCGGGAGGAATGAGCAGTTCTTC.

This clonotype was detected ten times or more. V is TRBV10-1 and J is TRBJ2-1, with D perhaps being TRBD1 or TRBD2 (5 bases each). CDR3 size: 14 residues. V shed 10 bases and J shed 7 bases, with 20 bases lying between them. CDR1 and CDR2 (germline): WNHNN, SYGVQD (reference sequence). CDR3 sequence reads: CAKYTGPKWNEQFF. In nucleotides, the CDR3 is TGCGCCAAGTACACGGGACCCAAGTGGAATGAGCAGTTCTTC.

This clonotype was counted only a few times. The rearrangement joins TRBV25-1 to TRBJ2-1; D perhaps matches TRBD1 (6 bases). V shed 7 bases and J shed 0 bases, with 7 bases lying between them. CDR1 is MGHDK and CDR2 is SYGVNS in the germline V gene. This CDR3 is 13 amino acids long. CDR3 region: CASKGGSYNEQFF. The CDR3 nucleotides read TGTGCCAGCAAAGGGGGCTCCTACAATGAGCAGTTCTTC.

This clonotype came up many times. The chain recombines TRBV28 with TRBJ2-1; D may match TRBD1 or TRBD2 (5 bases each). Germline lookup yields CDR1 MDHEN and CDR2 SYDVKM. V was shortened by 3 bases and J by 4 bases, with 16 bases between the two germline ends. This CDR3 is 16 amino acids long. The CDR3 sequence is CASSFGTTPPYNEQFF. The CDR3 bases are TGTGCCAGCAGTTTTGGGACGACCCCCCCATACAATGAGCAGTTCTTC.

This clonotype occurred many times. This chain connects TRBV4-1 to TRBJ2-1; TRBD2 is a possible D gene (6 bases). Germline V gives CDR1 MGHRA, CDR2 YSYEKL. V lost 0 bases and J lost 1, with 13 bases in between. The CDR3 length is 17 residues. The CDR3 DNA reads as TGCGCCAGCAGCCAAGACCCACTAGCTCCTTCCTACAATGAGCAGTTCTTC. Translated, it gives CASSQDPLAPSYNEQFF.

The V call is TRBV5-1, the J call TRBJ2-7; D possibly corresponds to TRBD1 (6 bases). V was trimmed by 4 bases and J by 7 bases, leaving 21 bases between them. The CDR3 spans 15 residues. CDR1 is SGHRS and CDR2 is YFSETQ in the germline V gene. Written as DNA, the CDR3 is TGCGCCAGCAGCCCGGTAGGGACAACGGGCTTGGAGCAGTACTTC. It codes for CASSPVGTTGLEQYF.

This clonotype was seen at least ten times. The CDR3 protein is CASSYDSNQPQHF. CDR3 DNA sequence: TGTGCCAGCAGTTACGACAGCAATCAGCCCCAGCATTTT. The chain employs TRBV6-6 and TRBJ1-5; no clear D gene. Trimming shortened V by 2 bases and J by 1 base, and 3 bases separated the two germline ends. In germline, CDR1 is MNHNY, CDR2 SVGAGI (reference sequence). This CDR3 comprises 13 residues.

CDR3: CASRPLTSGADTQYF. The CDR3 nucleotides are TGTGCCAGCCGCCCATTGACTAGCGGGGCAGATACGCAGTATTTT. This chain connects TRBV2 to TRBJ2-3; TRBD2 matches at 11 bases. There are 15 residues in the CDR3. The V gene's germline CDR1 is SNHLY and CDR2 FYNNEI. Trimming at V came to 8 bases and at J to 4 bases, leaving 8 bases not matched to a gene.

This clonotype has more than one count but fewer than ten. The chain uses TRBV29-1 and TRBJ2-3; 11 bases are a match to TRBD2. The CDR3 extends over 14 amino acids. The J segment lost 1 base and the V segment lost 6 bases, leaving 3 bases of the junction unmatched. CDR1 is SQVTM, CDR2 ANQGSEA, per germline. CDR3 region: CSVSLAGGTDTQYF. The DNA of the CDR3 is TGCAGCGTCTCACTAGCGGGAGGCACAGATACGCAGTATTTT.

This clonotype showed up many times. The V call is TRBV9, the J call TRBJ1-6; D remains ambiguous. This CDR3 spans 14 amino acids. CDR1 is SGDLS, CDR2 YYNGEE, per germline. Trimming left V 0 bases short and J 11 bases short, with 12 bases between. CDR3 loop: CASSVGVGMPPLHF. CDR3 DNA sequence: TGTGCCAGCAGCGTAGGTGTAGGGATGCCACCCCTCCACTTT.

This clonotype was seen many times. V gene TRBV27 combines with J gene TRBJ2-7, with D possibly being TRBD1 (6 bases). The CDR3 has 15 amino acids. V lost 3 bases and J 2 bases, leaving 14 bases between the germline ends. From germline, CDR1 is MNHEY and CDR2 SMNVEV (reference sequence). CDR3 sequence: CASSFGAGVTYEQYF. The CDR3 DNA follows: TGTGCCAGCAGTTTCGGCGCAGGGGTTACCTACGAGCAGTACTTC.

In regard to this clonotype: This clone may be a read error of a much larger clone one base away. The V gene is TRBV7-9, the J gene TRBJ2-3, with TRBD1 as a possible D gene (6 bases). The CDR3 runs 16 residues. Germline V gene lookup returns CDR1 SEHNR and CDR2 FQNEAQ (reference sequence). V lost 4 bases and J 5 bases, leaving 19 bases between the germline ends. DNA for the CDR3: TGTGCCAGCAGCTCCACGGGCGGACAGTACATAGATACGCAGTATTTT. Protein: CASSSTGGQYIDTQYF.

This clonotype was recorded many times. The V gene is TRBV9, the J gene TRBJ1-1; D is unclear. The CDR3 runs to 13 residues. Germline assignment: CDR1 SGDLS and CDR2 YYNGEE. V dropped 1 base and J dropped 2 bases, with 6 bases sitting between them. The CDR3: CASSVRVNTEAFF. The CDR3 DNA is TGTGCCAGCAGCGTAAGGGTAAACACTGAAGCTTTCTTT.